The 17 T cell receptor beta chains below were found in one sample sequenced in a study of low-dose radiotherapy and immunotherapy resistance in tumors. Priming of first-strand cDNA relied on TRAV- and TRBV-specific primers (covering alpha and beta chains). TCR amplification used 15 to 20 PCR cycles, a constant-region primer and a V-primer adapter. TCRdb analysed the reads with MiXCR anew, one entry per CDR3 protein. The profile covers 16,000 or so distinct CDR3 sequences, with about 71% appearing a single time and approximately 5.4% taken by the ten largest. Receptors originate from a human donor with advanced metastatic prostate, ovarian, gallbladder or colorectal cancer (not recorded which). This table probably holds off-target reads from a library built for another chain.

The CDR3 protein is CASRRGQTYEQYF. The CDR3 DNA reads TGTGCCAGCCGACGGGGACAGACCTACGAGCAGTACTTC. J is TRBJ2-7 and V is TRBV6-2 or TRBV6-3; 7 bases match TRBD1. J was trimmed by 2 bases and V by 8 bases; bases with no gene match: 6. The CDR3 spans 13 residues. The germline V gene has CDR1 MNHEY and CDR2 SVGEGT.

V and J are TRBV18 and TRBJ2-1; D is possibly TRBD2 (5 bases). Trimming pared 6 bases from V and 0 bases from J, leaving 12 bases between. The CDR3 has 15 amino acids. Looked up from germline, CDR1 is KGHSH and CDR2 is LQKENI. The CDR3 is CASSPTRSSYNEQFF. Here the CDR3 DNA reads TGTGCCAGCTCGCCTACTAGGAGCTCCTACAATGAGCAGTTCTTC. The variable domain in full, with the rest retrieved from reference TRBV18 and TRBJ2-1, is NAGVMQNPRHLVRRRGQEARLRCSPMKGHSHVYWYRQLPEEGLKFMVYLQKENIIDESGMPKERFSAEFPKEGPSILRIQQVVRGDSAAYFCASSPTRSSYNEQFFGPGTRLTVL.

V and J are TRBV12-3 or TRBV12-4 and TRBJ2-2; perhaps TRBD1 as D (5 bases). This CDR3 has 13 residues. Trimming pared 8 bases from V and 6 bases from J, leaving 13 bases between. CDR3 region: CASVRQTAGELFF. The CDR3, as DNA: TGTGCCAGCGTGCGACAGACGGCCGGGGAGCTGTTTTTT.

The rearrangement uses TRBV2 and TRBJ2-7; D gene ambiguous. The CDR3 runs 11 residues. Between the trimmed V and J ends, which lost 11 bases and 9 bases, there was a span of 17 bases. Germline CDR1 reads SNHLY; CDR2 reads FYNNEI. In nucleotides, the CDR3 is TGTGCCTCCGGCACGGGCAAGGGGCAGTACTTC. Its translation is CASGTGKGQYF.

This chain joins TRBV7-9 and TRBJ1-6, with 7 bases that match TRBD1. The V and J ends lost 1 base and 8 bases, in that order; junction bases with no gene match: 5. The germline CDR1 and CDR2 sequences are SEHNR and FQNEAQ (reference sequence). This CDR3 is built from 15 residues. The CDR3 protein is CASSLVTGRYSPLHF. The CDR3 DNA sequence: TGTGCCAGCAGCTTAGTGACAGGGCGTTATTCACCCCTCCACTTT.

The chain links TRBV28 to TRBJ2-2; 9 bases agree with TRBD2. The germline gives CDR1 MDHEN, CDR2 SYDVKM. The ends lost 2 bases at V and 7 bases at J; junction bases unmatched: 17. The CDR3 contains 19 residues. The CDR3 protein is CASSLPPGGRVRSDGELFF. CDR3 bases: TGTGCCAGCAGTTTACCCCCTGGCGGGAGGGTTAGGTCGGACGGGGAGCTGTTTTTT.

The chain has TRBV11-3 and TRBJ2-2; D might be TRBD2 (6 bases). This CDR3 has 13 residues. The germline gives CDR1 SGHNT, CDR2 YENEEA. Trimming removed 4 bases at V and 7 bases at J, with 10 bases between. CDR3 nucleotide sequence: TGTGCCAGCAGCTGGAGGGGCGACGGGGAGCTGTTTTTT. Its protein is CASSWRGDGELFF.

The chain employs TRBV20-1 and TRBJ2-1; TRBD2 aligns across 13 bases. CDR1 DFQATT and CDR2 SNEGSKA come from the germline V gene (reference sequence). The CDR3 is 15 amino acids. The trim removed 6 bases at V and 5 bases at J, leaving 7 bases unmatched. CDR3 nucleotide sequence: TGCAGTGCCCTACCGGGACTAGCGGGGAACAATGAGCAGTTCTTC. Protein sequence: CSALPGLAGNNEQFF.

The V call is TRBV5-1, the J call TRBJ2-3; 8 bases map to TRBD1. The germline V gene encodes CDR1 SGHRS and CDR2 YFSETQ. The CDR3 loop spans 14 amino acids. The V segment lost 7 bases and the J segment 6 bases; nucleotides outside the gene matches: 10. CDR3 bases: TGCGCCAGCGAGGGAACAGGGGGGTCTGATACGCAGTATTTT. This gives the protein CASEGTGGSDTQYF.

This clonotype was counted a few times. The rearrangement links TRBV3-1 to TRBJ2-7, with 9 bases lining up with TRBD1. Germline trimming cut 4 bases from V and 0 bases from J; bases unmatched to any gene: 13. The germline gives CDR1 LGHDT, CDR2 YNNKEL (reference sequence). CDR3 length: 18 amino acids. The CDR3 loop is CASSPTGWGQGSSYEQYF. The CDR3 DNA reads as TGTGCCAGCAGCCCCACGGGCTGGGGACAGGGTAGCTCCTACGAGCAGTACTTC.

A few counts support this clonotype. The V call is TRBV6-6, the J call TRBJ2-1, with D possibly TRBD1 on 6 matching bases. Germline CDR1 MNHNY, CDR2 SVGAGI (reference sequence). CDR3 length equals 15 residues. V lost 2 bases and J lost 4, with 12 bases in between. The CDR3 sequence: CASSYLRGGYNEQFF. The CDR3 DNA is TGTGCCAGCAGTTACCTCAGAGGGGGATACAATGAGCAGTTCTTC.

This chain uses TRBV3-1 with TRBJ2-7; TRBD2 aligns across 15 bases. This CDR3 has 16 residues. Germline V gene sequence: CDR1 LGHDT, CDR2 YNNKEL (reference sequence). The J segment lost 6 bases and the V segment lost 0 bases, leaving 3 bases of the junction unmatched. CDR3 nucleotide sequence: TGTGCCAGCAGCCAAGATAAGGGACTAGCGGGAGGCGAGCAGTACTTC. Its protein product is CASSQDKGLAGGEQYF.

CDR3 residues: CSAILAGFRTDTQYF. The CDR3 region has the DNA TGCAGTGCTATACTAGCGGGGTTCCGCACAGATACGCAGTATTTT. The V gene is TRBV20-1, the J gene TRBJ2-3; TRBD2 agrees at 10 bases. V lost 4 bases and J lost 1; bases outside the gene matches: 5. Germline assignment: CDR1 DFQATT and CDR2 SNEGSKA (reference sequence). The CDR3 runs 15 residues.

The chain combines TRBV7-9 with TRBJ1-4, with 7 bases lining up with TRBD1. V dropped 3 bases and J dropped 14; count of bases not matched to a gene: 12. The CDR3 has 14 residues. Germline CDR1 SEHNR, CDR2 FQNEAQ (reference sequence). CDR3 DNA sequence: TGTGCCAGCAGCTTGGGGGACAGCGCAACCTCGCTGTTTTTT. This gives the protein CASSLGDSATSLFF.

The chain recombines TRBV28 with TRBJ1-1; TRBD1 matches at 7 bases. The CDR3 extends over 14 amino acids. The germline gives CDR1 MDHEN, CDR2 SYDVKM. The V segment lost 5 bases and the J segment 9 bases; nucleotides outside the gene matches: 12. In nucleotides, the CDR3 is TGTGCCAGCAGTCCTCCCGCTGGACAGGATAAAGCTTTCTTT. Translation: CASSPPAGQDKAFF.

DNA of the CDR3: TGTGCCAGCAGCTCCCCGACGGGCGAGCAGTACTTC. As protein: CASSSPTGEQYF. J is TRBJ2-7 and V is TRBV13, with D uncertain. This CDR3 has 12 amino acids. The germline V gene encodes CDR1 PRHDT and CDR2 FYEKMQ (reference sequence). Trimming stripped 4 bases from V and 6 bases from J, with 10 bases between.

The J gene is TRBJ2-3, the V gene TRBV5-4; D remains unclear. V was shortened by 5 bases and J by 9 bases, with 10 bases between the two germline ends. The germline V gene has CDR1 SGHNT and CDR2 YYREEE (reference sequence). The CDR3 runs 11 residues. This chain's CDR3 is CASSSAQTQYF. The DNA for the CDR3 is TGTGCCAGCAGTTCGGCCCAGACGCAGTATTTT.